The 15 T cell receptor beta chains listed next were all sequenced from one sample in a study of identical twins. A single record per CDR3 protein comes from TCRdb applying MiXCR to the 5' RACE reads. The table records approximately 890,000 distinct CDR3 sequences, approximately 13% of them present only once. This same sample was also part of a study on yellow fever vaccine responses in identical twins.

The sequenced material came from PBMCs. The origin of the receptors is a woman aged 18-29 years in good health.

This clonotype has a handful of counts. DNA of the CDR3: TGTGCCAGCAGCTCCAGGTTAGCGGGATCGAGCACCGGGGAGCTGTTTTTT. Its protein is CASSSRLAGSSTGELFF. This chain connects TRBV7-9 to TRBJ2-2; TRBD2 matches at 8 bases. CDR1 is SEHNR and CDR2 is FQNEAQ in the germline V gene (reference sequence). The V gene end was trimmed by 4 bases and the J gene end by 4 bases; junction bases not matched to a gene: 11. The CDR3 has 17 residues.

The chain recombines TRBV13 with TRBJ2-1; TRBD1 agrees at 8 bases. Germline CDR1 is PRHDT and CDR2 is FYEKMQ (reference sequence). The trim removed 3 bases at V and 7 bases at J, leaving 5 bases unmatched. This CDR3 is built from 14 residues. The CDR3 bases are TGTGCCAGCAGCTTGGGCAGGGGGCTAAATGAGCAGTTCTTC. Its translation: CASSLGRGLNEQFF.

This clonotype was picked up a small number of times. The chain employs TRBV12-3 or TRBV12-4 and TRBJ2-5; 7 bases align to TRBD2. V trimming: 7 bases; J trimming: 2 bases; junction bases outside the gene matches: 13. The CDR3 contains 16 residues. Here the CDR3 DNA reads TGTGCCAGCAAACGGGGGTTGGCGGGGGTTCAAGAGACCCAGTACTTC. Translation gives CASKRGLAGVQETQYF.

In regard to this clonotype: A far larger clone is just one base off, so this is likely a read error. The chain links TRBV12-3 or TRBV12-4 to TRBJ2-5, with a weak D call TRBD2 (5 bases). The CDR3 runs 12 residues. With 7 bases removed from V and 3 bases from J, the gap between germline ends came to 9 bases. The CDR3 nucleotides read TGTGCCAGCACCTTCGGGGAAGAGACCCAGTACTTC. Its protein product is CASTFGEETQYF.

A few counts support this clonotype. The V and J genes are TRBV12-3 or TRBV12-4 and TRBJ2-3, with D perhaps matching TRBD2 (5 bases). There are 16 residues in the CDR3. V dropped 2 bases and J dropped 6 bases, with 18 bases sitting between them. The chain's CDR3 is CASSLRAQAGSDTQYF. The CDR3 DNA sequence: TGTGCCAGCAGTTTAAGGGCGCAGGCGGGTTCTGATACGCAGTATTTT.

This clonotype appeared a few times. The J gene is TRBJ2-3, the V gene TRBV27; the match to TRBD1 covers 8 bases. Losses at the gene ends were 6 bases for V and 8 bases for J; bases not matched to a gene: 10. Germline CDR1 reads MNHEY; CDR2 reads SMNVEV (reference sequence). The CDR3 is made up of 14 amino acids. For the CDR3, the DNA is TGTGCCAGCAGCCTCAGGGGGCTCACCGGTACGCAGTATTTT. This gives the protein CASSLRGLTGTQYF.

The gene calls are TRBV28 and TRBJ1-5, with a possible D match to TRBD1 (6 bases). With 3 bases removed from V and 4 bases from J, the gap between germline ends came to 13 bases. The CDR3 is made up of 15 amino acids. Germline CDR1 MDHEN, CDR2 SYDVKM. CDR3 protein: CASSFWGGGNQPQHF. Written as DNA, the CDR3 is TGTGCCAGCAGTTTTTGGGGGGGCGGAAATCAGCCCCAGCATTTT. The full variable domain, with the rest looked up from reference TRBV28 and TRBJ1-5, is DVKVTQSSRYLVKRTGEKVFLECVQDMDHENMFWYRQDPGLGLRLIYFSYDVKMKEKGDIPEGYSVSREKKERFSLILESASTNQTSMYLCASSFWGGGNQPQHFGDGTRLSIL.

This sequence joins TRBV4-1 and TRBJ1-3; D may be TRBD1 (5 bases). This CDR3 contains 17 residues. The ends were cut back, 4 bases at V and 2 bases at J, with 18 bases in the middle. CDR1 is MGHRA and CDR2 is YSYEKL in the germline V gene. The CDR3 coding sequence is TGCGCCAGCAGCCCCCTACCCGGGACCCTCGCTGGAAACACCATATATTTT. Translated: CASSPLPGTLAGNTIYF.

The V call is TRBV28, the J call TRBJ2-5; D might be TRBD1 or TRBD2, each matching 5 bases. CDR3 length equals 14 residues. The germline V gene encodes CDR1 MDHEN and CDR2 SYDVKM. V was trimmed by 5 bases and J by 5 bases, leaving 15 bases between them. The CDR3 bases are TGTGCCAGCAGTGCCCACGGGGCAGGGGAGACCCAGTACTTC. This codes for CASSAHGAGETQYF.

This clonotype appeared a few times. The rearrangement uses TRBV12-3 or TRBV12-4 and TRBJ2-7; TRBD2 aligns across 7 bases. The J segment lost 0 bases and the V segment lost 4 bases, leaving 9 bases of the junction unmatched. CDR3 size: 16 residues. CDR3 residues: CASSSSRGGSSYEQYF. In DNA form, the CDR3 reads TGTGCCAGCAGTTCCTCGAGGGGAGGGAGCTCCTACGAGCAGTACTTC.

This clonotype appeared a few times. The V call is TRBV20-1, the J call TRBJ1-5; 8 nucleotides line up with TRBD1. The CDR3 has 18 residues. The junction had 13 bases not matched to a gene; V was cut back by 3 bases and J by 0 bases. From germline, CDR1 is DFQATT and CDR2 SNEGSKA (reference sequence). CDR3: CSARGGQGGTYSNQPQHF. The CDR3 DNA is TGCAGTGCTAGGGGAGGACAGGGTGGAACCTATAGCAATCAGCCCCAGCATTTT.

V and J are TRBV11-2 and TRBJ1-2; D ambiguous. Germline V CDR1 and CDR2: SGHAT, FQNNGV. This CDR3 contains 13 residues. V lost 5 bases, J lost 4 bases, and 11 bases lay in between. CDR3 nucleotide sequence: TGTGCCAGCAGCCCTCAGAATTCCTATGGCTACACCTTC. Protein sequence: CASSPQNSYGYTF.

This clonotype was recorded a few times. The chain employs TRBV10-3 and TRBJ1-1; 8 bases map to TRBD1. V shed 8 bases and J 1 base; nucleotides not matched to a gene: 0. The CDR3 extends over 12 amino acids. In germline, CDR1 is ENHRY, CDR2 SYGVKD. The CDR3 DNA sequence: TGTGCCATCGGACAGGGGAACACTGAAGCTTTCTTT. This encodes CAIGQGNTEAFF.

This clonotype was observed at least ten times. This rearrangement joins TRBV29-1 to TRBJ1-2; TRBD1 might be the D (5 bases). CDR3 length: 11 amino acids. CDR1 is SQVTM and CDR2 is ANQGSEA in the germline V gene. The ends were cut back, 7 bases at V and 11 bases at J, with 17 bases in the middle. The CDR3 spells CSATGAWGYTF. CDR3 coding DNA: TGCAGCGCCACCGGGGCCTGGGGGTACACCTTC.

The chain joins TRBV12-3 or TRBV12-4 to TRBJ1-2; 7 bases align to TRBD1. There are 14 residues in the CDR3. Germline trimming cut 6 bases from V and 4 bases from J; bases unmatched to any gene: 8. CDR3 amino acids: CASSPTGAFYGYTF. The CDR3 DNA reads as TGTGCCAGCAGCCCTACAGGGGCCTTCTATGGCTACACCTTC.